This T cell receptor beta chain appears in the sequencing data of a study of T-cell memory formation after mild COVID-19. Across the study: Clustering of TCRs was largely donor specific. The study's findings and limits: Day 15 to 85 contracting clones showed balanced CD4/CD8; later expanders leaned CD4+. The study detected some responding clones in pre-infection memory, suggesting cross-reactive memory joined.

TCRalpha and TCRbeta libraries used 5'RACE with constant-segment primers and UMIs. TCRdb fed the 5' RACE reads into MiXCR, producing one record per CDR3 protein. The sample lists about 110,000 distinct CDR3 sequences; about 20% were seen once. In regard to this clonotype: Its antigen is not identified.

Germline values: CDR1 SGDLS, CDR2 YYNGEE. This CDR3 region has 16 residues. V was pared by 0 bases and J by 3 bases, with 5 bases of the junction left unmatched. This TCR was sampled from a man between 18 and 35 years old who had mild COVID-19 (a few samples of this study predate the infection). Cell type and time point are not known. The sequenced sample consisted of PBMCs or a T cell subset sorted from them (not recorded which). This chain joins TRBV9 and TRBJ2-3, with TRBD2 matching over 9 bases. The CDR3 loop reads CASSVAVAGVTDTQYF. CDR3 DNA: TGTGCCAGCAGCGTAGCGGTAGCGGGGGTAACAGATACGCAGTATTTT.